Listed below are T cell receptor beta chains from one sample, sequenced in a study of T-cell memory formation after mild COVID-19. Each CDR3 protein gets one entry after TCRdb re-called the 5' RACE reads with MiXCR. The sample includes roughly 220,000 distinct CDR3 sequences, 9.5% to 10% of them seen just once. The sequenced sample consisted of PBMCs or a T cell subset sorted from them (not recorded which). These TCRs come from a man aged 18 to 35 who had mild COVID-19 (a few samples of this study predate the infection). Cell type and time point are not known. Both conserved end residues are part of each CDR3. D genes are given only for firm matches. The size of a clone is reported for some rows only, either as once, few or many, or as a class for expanded clones.

J,D,length,size,V,DNA,CDR3
TRBJ1-1,.,14,.,TRBV20-1,TGCAGTGCTAGAGTCGGCAGTTCGAACACTGAAGCTTTCTTT,CSARVGSSNTEAFF
TRBJ2-1,.,13,.,TRBV10-3,TGTGCCATCAGCGGCCTAGCAAAGAACGAGCAGTTCTTC,CAISGLAKNEQFF
TRBJ2-3,TRBD2,15,many,TRBV6-5,TGTGCCAGCAGTCGGGGACTAGCGGGAGCAGATACGCAGTATTTT,CASSRGLAGADTQYF
TRBJ1-2,.,13,.,TRBV7-9,TGTGCCAGCAGCATCCTGGGGTTATCTGGCTACACCTTC,CASSILGLSGYTF
TRBJ1-2,.,11,few,TRBV29-1,TGCAGCGGTGGGTCCGCAGGGGGCTACACCTTC,CSGGSAGGYTF
TRBJ2-1,.,14,few,TRBV18,TGTGCCAGCTCACAGGATTACTCCTACAATGAGCAGTTCTTC,CASSQDYSYNEQFF
TRBJ1-2,TRBD1,14,.,TRBV13,TGTGCCAGCAGCCCCAGGGGGGGCTCCTATGGCTACACCTTC,CASSPRGGSYGYTF
TRBJ2-1,.,14,few,TRBV6-1,TGTGCCAGCTTCCGGGACAACGCGGCGGGTGAGCAGTTCTTC,CASFRDNAAGEQFF
TRBJ1-1,.,14,.,TRBV5-1,TGCGCCAGCAGCTTAGACAGCCGATCCACTGAAGCTTTCTTT,CASSLDSRSTEAFF
TRBJ1-1,.,16,.,TRBV7-8,TGTGCCAGCAGCCCACTAACGCGACGGCTGAACACTGAAGCTTTCTTT,CASSPLTRRLNTEAFF
TRBJ2-3,.,15,many,TRBV7-8,TGTGCCAGCAGCTTACAGGGTCTAGCTGCTGATACGCAGTATTTT,CASSLQGLAADTQYF
TRBJ2-3,.,14,few,TRBV5-1,TGCGCCAGCAGCCCGGACAGTAGCACAGATACGCAGTATTTT,CASSPDSSTDTQYF
TRBJ2-5,.,15,few,TRBV3-1,TGTGCCAGCAGCCCTCGCCGGGGGGCCCCAGAGACCCAGTACTTC,CASSPRRGAPETQYF
TRBJ2-7,.,15,.,TRBV12-3/TRBV12-4,TGTGCCAGCAGCCCCGCACAAGGGGGCTCCTACGAGCAGTACTTC,CASSPAQGGSYEQYF
TRBJ1-5,TRBD1,15,few,TRBV7-6,TGTGCCAGCAGCTTAGCGACAGGGGGCAATCAGCCCCAGCATTTT,CASSLATGGNQPQHF
TRBJ1-1,.,12,many,TRBV29-1,TGCAGCGCCCGCAGGGCAAACACTGAAGCTTTCTTT,CSARRANTEAFF
TRBJ1-2,TRBD1,14,many,TRBV5-1,TGCGCCAGCAGCGCCCGACAGGGGAGATCTGGCTACACCTTC,CASSARQGRSGYTF
TRBJ2-1,.,11,few,TRBV20-1,TGCAGTGTTGTCCGTAGGAATGAGCAGTTCTTC,CSVVRRNEQFF